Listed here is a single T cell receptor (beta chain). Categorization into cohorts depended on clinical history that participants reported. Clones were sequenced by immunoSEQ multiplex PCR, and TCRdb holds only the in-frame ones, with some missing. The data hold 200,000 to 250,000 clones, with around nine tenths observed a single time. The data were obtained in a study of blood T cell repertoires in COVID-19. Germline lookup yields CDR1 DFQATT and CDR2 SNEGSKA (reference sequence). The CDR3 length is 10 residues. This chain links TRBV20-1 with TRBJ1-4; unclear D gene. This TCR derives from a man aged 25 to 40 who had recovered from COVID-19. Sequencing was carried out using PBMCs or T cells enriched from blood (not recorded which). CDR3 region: CGALRWELFF. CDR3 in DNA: TGCGGAGCCCTAAGGTGGGAACTGTTTTTT.